The present entry profiles one TCR beta chain with its context. This specimen belongs to a study of blood T cell repertoires in COVID-19. Study details: Material from acute and convalescent COVID-19 was sourced from the United States, Italy and Spain. Nucleic acid was either cDNA or gDNA, and it came from T cells, B-cell-depleted T cells, or PBMCs.

In the source study's methods: By means of reference gene primer amplification, nucleated cell counts were estimated. Assay: immunoSEQ multiplex PCR; the TCRdb copy retains only in-frame clones and omits some. V and J calls and clone size are those listed in that table; D and trimming were worked out from the DNA. The sample contains over 300,000 clones, roughly 90% of which appear only once. The CDR3 is 13 amino acids. Germline loops: CDR1 MNHEY, CDR2 SVGAGI. V shed 6 bases, J shed 2 bases, and the junction held 3 bases outside the gene matches. The sequencing sample was made of peripheral blood. This TCR came from a man aged 40-55 years with acute or convalescent COVID-19. This rearrangement joins TRBV6-5 to TRBJ1-1; TRBD1 aligns across 7 bases. CDR3: CASRQGGNTEAFF. For the CDR3, the DNA is TGTGCCAGCAGGCAAGGGGGCAACACTGAAGCTTTCTTT.